This T cell receptor (beta chain) is drawn from a study of a mutant IDH1 vaccine in newly diagnosed glioma. Study-wide context: The earlier regimen, radiotherapy, temozolomide, or both, was most often both.

Sample time point: baseline, week 1 (first vaccination visit). Stated treatment: pre-vaccination baseline after standard-of-care therapy. Sequenced by immunoSEQ multiplex PCR; TCRdb stores in-frame clones only, minus some. The sample contains roughly 19,000 clones, about 85% of which appear only once. Germline V gene data show CDR1 as SQVTM and CDR2 as ANQGSEA. CDR3 length equals 13 residues. Trimming at V came to 4 bases and at J to 2 bases, leaving 2 bases not matched to a gene. The specimen was PBMCs, collected from a glioma patient treated with radiotherapy, temozolomide or both. The TCR comes from a man between 35 and 55 years old with glioma. The genes are TRBV29-1 and TRBJ2-3, with TRBD1 identical over 8 bases. CDR3 loop: CSVGQGTTDTQYF. CDR3 DNA: TGCAGCGTTGGACAGGGGACCACAGATACGCAGTATTTT.